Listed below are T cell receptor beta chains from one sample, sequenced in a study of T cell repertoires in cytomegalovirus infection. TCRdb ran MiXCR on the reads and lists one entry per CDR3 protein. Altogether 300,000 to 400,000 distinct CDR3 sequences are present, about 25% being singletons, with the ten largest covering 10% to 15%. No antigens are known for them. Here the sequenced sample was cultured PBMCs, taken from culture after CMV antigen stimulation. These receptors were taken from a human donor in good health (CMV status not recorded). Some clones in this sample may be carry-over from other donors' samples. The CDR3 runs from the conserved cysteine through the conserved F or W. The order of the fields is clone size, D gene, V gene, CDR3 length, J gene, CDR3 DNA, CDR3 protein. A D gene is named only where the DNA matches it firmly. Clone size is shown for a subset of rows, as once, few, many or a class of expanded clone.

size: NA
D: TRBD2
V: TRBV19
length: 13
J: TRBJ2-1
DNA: TGTGCCAGTAGACCGGGACTAGCGGCGGAGCAGTTCTTC
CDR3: CASRPGLAAEQFF

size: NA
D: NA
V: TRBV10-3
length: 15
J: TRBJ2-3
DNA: TGTGCCATCCGGGGTGCCAGGAGCAACGCAGATACGCAGTATTTT
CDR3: CAIRGARSNADTQYF

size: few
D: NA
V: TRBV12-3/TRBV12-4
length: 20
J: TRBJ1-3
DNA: TGTGCCAGCAGCTTACGAATAGGGGTTCTCCCCGCCCTGGCTGGAAACACCATATATTTT
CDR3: CASSLRIGVLPALAGNTIYF

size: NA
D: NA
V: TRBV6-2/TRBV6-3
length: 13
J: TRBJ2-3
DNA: TGTGCCAGCAGGGGAACTAGCACAGATACGCAGTATTTT
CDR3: CASRGTSTDTQYF

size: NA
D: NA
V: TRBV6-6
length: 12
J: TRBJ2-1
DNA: TGTGCCAGCAGCCGCGTCGTCGATGAGCAGTTCTTC
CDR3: CASSRVVDEQFF

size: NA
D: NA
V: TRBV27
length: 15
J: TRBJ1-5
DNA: TGTGCCAGCAGTCCGTACTGGATGAGCAATCAGCCCCAGCATTTT
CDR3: CASSPYWMSNQPQHF

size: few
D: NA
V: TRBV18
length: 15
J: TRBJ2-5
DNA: TGTGCCAGCTCACCACTCTTCCGAGATCAAGAGACCCAGTACTTC
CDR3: CASSPLFRDQETQYF

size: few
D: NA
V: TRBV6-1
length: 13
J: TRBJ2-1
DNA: TGTGCCAGCAGGGGAAGAGGATACAATGAGCAGTTCTTC
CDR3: CASRGRGYNEQFF

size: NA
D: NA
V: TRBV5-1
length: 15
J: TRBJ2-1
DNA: TGCGCCAGCGTATCAAACTATCCCCCAGACAATGAGCAGTTCTTC
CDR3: CASVSNYPPDNEQFF

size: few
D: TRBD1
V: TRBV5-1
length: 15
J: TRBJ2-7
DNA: TGCGCCAGCAGCTTGGCCCCGGGACAGGGAAGAGAGCAGTACTTC
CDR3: CASSLAPGQGREQYF

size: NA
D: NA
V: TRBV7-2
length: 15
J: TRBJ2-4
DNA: TGTGCCAGCAGCCCCCGGGGGCTAGCCAAAAACATTCAGTACTTC
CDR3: CASSPRGLAKNIQYF

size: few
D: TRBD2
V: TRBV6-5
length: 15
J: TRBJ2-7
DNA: TGTGCCAGCAGTTACTCGACTAGCGGGACTTACGAGCAGTACTTC
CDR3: CASSYSTSGTYEQYF

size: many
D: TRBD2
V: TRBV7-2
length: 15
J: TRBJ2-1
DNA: TGTGCCAGCAGCTTAGCGCTAGCGGAAGGTAATGAGCAGTTCTTC
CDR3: CASSLALAEGNEQFF

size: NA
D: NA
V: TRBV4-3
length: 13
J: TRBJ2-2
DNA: TGCGCCAGCAGCCAAGACTTCCCCGGGGAGCTGTTTTTT
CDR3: CASSQDFPGELFF

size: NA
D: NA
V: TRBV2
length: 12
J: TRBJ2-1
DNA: TGTGCCAGCAAAGGGTTCGGCAATAAGCAGTTCTTC
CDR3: CASKGFGNKQFF

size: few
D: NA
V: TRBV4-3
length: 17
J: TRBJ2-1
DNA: TGCGCCAGCAGCCAAGATTTAGGGAGCGGCTCCTACAATGAGCAGTTCTTC
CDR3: CASSQDLGSGSYNEQFF

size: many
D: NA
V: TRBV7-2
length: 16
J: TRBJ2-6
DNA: TGTGCCAGCAGCCGGGACACTACCTCTGGGGCCAACGTCCTGACTTTC
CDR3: CASSRDTTSGANVLTF

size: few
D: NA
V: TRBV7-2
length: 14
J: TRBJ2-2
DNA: TGTGCCAGCAGCCCCGCGGGAAGTATCGGGGAGCTGTTTTTT
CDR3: CASSPAGSIGELFF

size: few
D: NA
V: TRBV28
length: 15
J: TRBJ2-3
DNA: TGTGCCAGCAGTTCCGGGGTGGGCAGCACAGATACGCAGTATTTT
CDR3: CASSSGVGSTDTQYF

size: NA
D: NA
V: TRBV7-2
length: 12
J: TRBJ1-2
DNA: TGTGCCAGCAGTTTAGGGGCGCGGGGCTACACCTTC
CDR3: CASSLGARGYTF

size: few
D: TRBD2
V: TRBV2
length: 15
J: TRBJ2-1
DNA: TGTGCCAGCACCAGAGGGCCTAGCGGGAACAATGAGCAGTTCTTC
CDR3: CASTRGPSGNNEQFF

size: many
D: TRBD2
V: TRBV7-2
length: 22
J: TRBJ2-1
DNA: TGTGCCAGCAGCTTCCCCTCCGGGCTGCTAGCGGGAGTCAACCCCTCCTACAATGAGCAGTTCTTC
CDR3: CASSFPSGLLAGVNPSYNEQFF

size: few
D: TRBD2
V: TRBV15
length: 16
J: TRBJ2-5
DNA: TGTGCCACCAGCAGAGGCGGCGGGAGGGTCGAAGAGACCCAGTACTTC
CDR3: CATSRGGGRVEETQYF

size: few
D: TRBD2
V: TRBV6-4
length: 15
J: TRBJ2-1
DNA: TGTGCCAGCAGTGACTCGAGCGGGAGGGCCGCCGAGCAGTTCTTC
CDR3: CASSDSSGRAAEQFF

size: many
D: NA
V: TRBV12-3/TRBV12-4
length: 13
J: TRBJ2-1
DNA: TGTGCCAGCAGGTTAACGACAGCTAATGAGCAGTTCTTC
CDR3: CASRLTTANEQFF

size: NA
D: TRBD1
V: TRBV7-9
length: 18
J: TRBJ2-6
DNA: TGTGCCAGCAGCAACTACAGGGGAGAAAGCTCTGGGGCCAACGTCCTGACTTTC
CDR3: CASSNYRGESSGANVLTF

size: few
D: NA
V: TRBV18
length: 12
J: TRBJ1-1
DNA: TGTGCCAGCTCCCCTCGACAGGACGAAGCTTTCTTT
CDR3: CASSPRQDEAFF

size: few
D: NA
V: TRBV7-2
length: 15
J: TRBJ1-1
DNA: TGTGCCAGCAGCTTAGGAGCGGACTCTGGCACTGAAGCTTTCTTT
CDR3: CASSLGADSGTEAFF

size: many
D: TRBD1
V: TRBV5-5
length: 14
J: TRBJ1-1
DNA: TGTGCCAGCAACAGGGACAGCCGGAACACTGAAGCTTTCTTT
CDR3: CASNRDSRNTEAFF

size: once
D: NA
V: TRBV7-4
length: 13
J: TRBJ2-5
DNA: TGTGCCAGCATCTTAAATTCGCAAGAGACCCAGTACTTC
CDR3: CASILNSQETQYF

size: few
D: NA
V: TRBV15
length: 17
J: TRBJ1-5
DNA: TGTGCCACCAGCAGAGATTACCAGGGGAGCGACAATCAGCCCCAGCATTTT
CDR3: CATSRDYQGSDNQPQHF

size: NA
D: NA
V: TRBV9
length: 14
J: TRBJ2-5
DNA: TGTGCCAGCAGCGTAGGAGGGACTCAAGAGACCCAGTACTTC
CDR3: CASSVGGTQETQYF

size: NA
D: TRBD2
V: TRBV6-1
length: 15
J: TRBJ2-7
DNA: TGTGCCAGCAGGGGTCGTGCGGGAGGGCCAGGAGAGCAGTACTTC
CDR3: CASRGRAGGPGEQYF

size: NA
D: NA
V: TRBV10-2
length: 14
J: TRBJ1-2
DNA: TGCGCCAGCAGTAGGGGTGCTCCTAACTATGGCTACACCTTC
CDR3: CASSRGAPNYGYTF

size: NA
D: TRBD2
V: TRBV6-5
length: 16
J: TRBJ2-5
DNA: TGTGCCAGCAGTTTAGCGGGAGGGCCCTTAAGAGAGACCCAGTACTTC
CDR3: CASSLAGGPLRETQYF

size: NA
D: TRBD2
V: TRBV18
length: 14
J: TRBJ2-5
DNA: TGTGCCAGCTCACCGGGGAGGGCGGTGGAGACCCAGTACTTC
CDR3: CASSPGRAVETQYF

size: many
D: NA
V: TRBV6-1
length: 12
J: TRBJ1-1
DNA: TGTGCCAGCCAACGGACGGATGATGAAGCTTTCTTT
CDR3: CASQRTDDEAFF

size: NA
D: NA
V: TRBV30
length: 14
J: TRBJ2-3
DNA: TGTGCCTGGAGTGTAGGGGCGCGCACAGATACGCAGTATTTT
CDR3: CAWSVGARTDTQYF

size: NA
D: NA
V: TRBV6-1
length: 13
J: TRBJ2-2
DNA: TGTGCCAGCACTACTAGTTCCAGCGGGGAGCTGTTTTTT
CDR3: CASTTSSSGELFF

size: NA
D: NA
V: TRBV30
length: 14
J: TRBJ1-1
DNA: TGTGCCTGGAGTGCACACACGGAGAACACTGAAGCTTTCTTT
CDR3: CAWSAHTENTEAFF

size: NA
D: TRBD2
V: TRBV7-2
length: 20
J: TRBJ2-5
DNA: TGTGCCAGCAGCCCCGATCAGCGATCGGTGACTAGCGGGATCCAAGAGACCCAGTACTTC
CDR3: CASSPDQRSVTSGIQETQYF

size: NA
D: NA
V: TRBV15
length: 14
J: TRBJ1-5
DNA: TGTGCCACCAGCAGAGACAACCCGGGGGAGCCCCAGCATTTT
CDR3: CATSRDNPGEPQHF

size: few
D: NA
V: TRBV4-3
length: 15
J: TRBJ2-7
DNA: TGCGCCAGCAGCCAAGCCCAGGGAATGCACTACGAGCAGTACTTC
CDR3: CASSQAQGMHYEQYF

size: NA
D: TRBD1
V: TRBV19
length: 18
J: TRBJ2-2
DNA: TGTGCCAGTAGTATAATTACCACCTGGGACAGTAACACCGGGGAGCTGTTTTTT
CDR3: CASSIITTWDSNTGELFF

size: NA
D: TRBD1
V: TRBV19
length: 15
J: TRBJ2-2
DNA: TGTGCCAGTAGAGCGACAGGGGGCGGAAGCGGGGAGCTGTTTTTT
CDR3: CASRATGGGSGELFF

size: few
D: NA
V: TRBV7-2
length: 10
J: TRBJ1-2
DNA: TGTGCCAGCAGCCCCCAAGGACCAACATTC
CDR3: CASSPQGPTF

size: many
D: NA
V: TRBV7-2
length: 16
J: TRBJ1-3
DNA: TGTGCCAGCAGCGTCGGACTCATCCGGGCTGGAAACACCATATATTTT
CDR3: CASSVGLIRAGNTIYF

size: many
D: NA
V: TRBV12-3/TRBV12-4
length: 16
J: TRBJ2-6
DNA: TGTGCCAGCAGTTTAAGGGAGCAGGCAGGGGCCAACGTCCTGACTTTC
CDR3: CASSLREQAGANVLTF

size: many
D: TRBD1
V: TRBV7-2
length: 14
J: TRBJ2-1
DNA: TGTGCCAGCAGCTTAGGGACAGGGGTAAATGAGCAGTTCTTC
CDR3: CASSLGTGVNEQFF

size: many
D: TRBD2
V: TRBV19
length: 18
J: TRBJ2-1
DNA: TGTGCCAGTAGTATAGCCCCGGGACTAGCGGGAGCGCTGCGGGAGCAGTTCTTC
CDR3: CASSIAPGLAGALREQFF

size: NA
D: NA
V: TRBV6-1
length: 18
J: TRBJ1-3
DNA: TGTGCCAGCAGTGAATTCCAATCTACAGGCCACTCTGGAAACACCATATATTTT
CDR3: CASSEFQSTGHSGNTIYF

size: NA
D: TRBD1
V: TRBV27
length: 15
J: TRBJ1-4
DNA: TGTGCCAGCAGTATAAGACAGGGAGCGAATGAAAAACTGTTTTTT
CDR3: CASSIRQGANEKLFF

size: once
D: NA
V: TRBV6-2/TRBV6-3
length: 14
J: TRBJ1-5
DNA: TGTGCCAGCAGTTGGGAGGAGGGCAATCAGCCCCAGCATTTT
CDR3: CASSWEEGNQPQHF

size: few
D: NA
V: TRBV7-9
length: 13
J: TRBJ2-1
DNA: TGTGCCAGCAGCCGTTCTAGCCTCAATGAGCAGTTCTTC
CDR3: CASSRSSLNEQFF

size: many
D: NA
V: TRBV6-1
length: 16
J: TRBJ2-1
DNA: TGTGCCAGCAGTCCCCACTCCGGGACACCCTACAATGAGCAGTTCTTC
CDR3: CASSPHSGTPYNEQFF

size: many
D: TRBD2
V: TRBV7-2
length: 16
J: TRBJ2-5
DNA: TGTGCCAGCAGCTTAGCCCCCAGGACTAGCGGGGAGACCCAGTACTTC
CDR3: CASSLAPRTSGETQYF

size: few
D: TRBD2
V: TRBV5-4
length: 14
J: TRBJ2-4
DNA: TGTGCCAGCAGCTTGGCCGGTACGGGGGGCATTCAGTACTTC
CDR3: CASSLAGTGGIQYF

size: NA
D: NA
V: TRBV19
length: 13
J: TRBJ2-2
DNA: TGTGCCAGTAGTCAACCGTGGGGAGAAGAGCTGTTTTTT
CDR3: CASSQPWGEELFF